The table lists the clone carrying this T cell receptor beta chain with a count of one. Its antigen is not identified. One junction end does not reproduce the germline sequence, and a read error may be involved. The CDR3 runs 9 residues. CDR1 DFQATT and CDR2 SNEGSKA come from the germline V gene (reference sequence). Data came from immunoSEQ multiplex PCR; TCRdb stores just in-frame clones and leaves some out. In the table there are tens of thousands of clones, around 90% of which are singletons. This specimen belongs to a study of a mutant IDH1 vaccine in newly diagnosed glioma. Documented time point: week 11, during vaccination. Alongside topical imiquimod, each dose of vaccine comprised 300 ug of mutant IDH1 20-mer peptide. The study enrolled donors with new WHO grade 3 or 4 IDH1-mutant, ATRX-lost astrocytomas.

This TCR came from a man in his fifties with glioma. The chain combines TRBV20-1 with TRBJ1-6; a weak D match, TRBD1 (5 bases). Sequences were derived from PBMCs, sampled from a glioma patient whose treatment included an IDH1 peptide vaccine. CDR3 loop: CSAGGTDDF. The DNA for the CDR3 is TGCAGTGCGGGGGGGACCGATGACTTT.